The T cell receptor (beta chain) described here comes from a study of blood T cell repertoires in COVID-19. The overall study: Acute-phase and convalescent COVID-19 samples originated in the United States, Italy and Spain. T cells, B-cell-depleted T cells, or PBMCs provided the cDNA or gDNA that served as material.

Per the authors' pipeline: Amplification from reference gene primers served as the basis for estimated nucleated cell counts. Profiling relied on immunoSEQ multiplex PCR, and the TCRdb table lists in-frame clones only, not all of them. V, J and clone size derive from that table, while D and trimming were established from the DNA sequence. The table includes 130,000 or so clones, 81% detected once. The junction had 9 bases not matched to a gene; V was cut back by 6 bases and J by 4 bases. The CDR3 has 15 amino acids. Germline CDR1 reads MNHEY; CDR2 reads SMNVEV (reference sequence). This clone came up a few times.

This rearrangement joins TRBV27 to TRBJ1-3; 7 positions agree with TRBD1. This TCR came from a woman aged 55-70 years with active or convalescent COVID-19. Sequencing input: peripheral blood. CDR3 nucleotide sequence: TGTGCCAGCAGGCAAACAGGGGCTTACGGAAACACCATATATTTT. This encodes CASRQTGAYGNTIYF.